This passage covers 10 T cell receptor beta chains from one sample sequenced in a study of blood T cell repertoires in COVID-19. The data were produced by immunoSEQ multiplex PCR, yet TCRdb's version contains in-frame clones alone and is incomplete. Here the sample spans some 250,000 clones, roughly four fifths being singletons. Sequencing used peripheral blood. Source of these receptors: a woman between 18 and 29 years old with acute or convalescent COVID-19.

The chain couples TRBV19 to TRBJ2-2; D may be TRBD1 (6 bases). This CDR3 is 15 amino acids long. From germline, CDR1 is LNHDA and CDR2 SQIVND (reference sequence). V lost 3 bases and J 3 bases, leaving 11 bases between the germline ends. The CDR3 region is CASSIGTPYTGELFF. CDR3 in DNA: TGTGCCAGTAGTATCGGGACACCGTACACCGGGGAGCTGTTTTTT.

This sequence joins TRBV2 and TRBJ2-7; 8 bases are shared with TRBD1. Germline V gene sequence: CDR1 SNHLY, CDR2 FYNNEI. This CDR3 is 15 amino acids long. Trimming removed 7 bases from V and 7 bases from J; junction bases left unmatched: 15. The CDR3 DNA reads TGTGCCAGCACCAGCGTCGTTCAGGGGGCGGGGGAGCAGTACTTC. Its translation is CASTSVVQGAGEQYF.

V and J are TRBV7-3 and TRBJ2-6, with D possibly being TRBD1 (6 bases). Germline V lookup: CDR1 SGHTA, CDR2 FQGTGA. CDR3 size: 18 residues. Trimming stripped 0 bases from V and 0 bases from J, with 12 bases between. The CDR3 nucleotides are TGTGCCAGCAGCTTAACGGGACAACAAGCCTCTGGGGCCAACGTCCTGACTTTC. Its protein is CASSLTGQQASGANVLTF.

This rearrangement joins TRBV21-1 to TRBJ1-1; TRBD1 reflects the table's D call only, with no check against the DNA. TRBV21-1 is designated a pseudogene. The CDR3 covers 15 residues. The CDR3 reads CASSELRDRGTEVFF. As DNA, the CDR3 is TGTGCCAGCAGCGAGCTCCGGGACAGGGGCACTGAAGTTTTCTTT.

The rearrangement links TRBV25-1 to TRBJ1-2; possible D gene TRBD1, 5 bases. The germline gives CDR1 MGHDK, CDR2 SYGVNS. Between the trimmed V and J ends, which lost 3 bases and 1 base, there was a span of 12 bases. The CDR3 totals 15 residues. For the CDR3, the DNA is TGTGCCAGCAGTGATGGGGCGACCCTTAACTATGGCTACACCTTC. This encodes CASSDGATLNYGYTF.

The chain is built from TRBV2 and TRBJ2-1; 12 positions match TRBD2. The germline gives CDR1 SNHLY, CDR2 FYNNEI. Unmatched junction bases numbered 7, after V lost 7 bases and J lost 9 bases. The CDR3 extends over 14 amino acids. CDR3 region: CASMKLAGGGEQFF. CDR3 sequence (DNA): TGTGCCAGCATGAAACTAGCGGGAGGTGGTGAGCAGTTCTTC. Filled out from reference TRBV2 and TRBJ2-1, the complete variable domain reads EPEVTQTPSHQVTQMGQEVILRCVPISNHLYFYWYRQILGQKVEFLVSFYNNEISEKSEIFDDQFSVERPDGSNFTLKIRSTKLEDSAMYFCASMKLAGGGEQFFGPGTRLTVL.

The CDR3 DNA reads as TGTGCCAGCAGCCAAGGAGCCCCACACGAGCAGTACTTC. Encoded protein: CASSQGAPHEQYF. J is TRBJ2-7 and V is TRBV14; D not certain. Germline values: CDR1 SGHDN, CDR2 FVKESK. The CDR3 totals 13 residues. Trimming removed 1 base at V and 5 bases at J, with 9 bases between.

The chain employs TRBV28 and TRBJ1-6, with 7 bases fitting TRBD1. Germline V gene sequence: CDR1 MDHEN, CDR2 SYDVKM. V lost 2 bases and J lost 6; bases outside the gene matches: 7. This CDR3 has 16 amino acids. The CDR3: CASSLGGRGINSPLHF. The CDR3 region has the DNA TGTGCCAGCAGTTTAGGCGGCAGGGGGATTAATTCACCCCTCCACTTT.

The rearrangement joins TRBV7-3 to TRBJ2-2, with TRBD1 matching over 9 bases. Trimming cost V 5 bases and J 5 bases; bases outside gene matches: 6. The length of the CDR3 is 15 residues. Germline-derived CDR1 and CDR2 are SGHTA and FQGTGA. This CDR3 reads CASSTRQGGTGELFF. CDR3 in DNA: TGTGCCAGCAGCACTAGACAGGGGGGAACCGGGGAGCTGTTTTTT.

This chain uses TRBV18 with TRBJ2-1, with 12 nucleotides matching TRBD2. The CDR3 runs to 15 residues. The J segment lost 7 bases and the V segment lost 8 bases, leaving 9 bases of the junction unmatched. Germline V CDR1 and CDR2: KGHSH, LQKENI. The CDR3 nucleotides are TGTGCCAGCCGCAGACTAGCGGGAGCATATAATGAGCAGTTCTTC. Residues: CASRRLAGAYNEQFF.